Listed here is a single TCR beta chain. Its antigen is currently unknown. Germline values: CDR1 LGHDT, CDR2 YNNKEL (reference sequence). CDR3 length equals 12 residues. Trimming shortened V by 1 base and J by 14 bases, and 13 bases separated the two germline ends. This sample stems from a study of T cells in tumors after PD-1 blockade. For the study at large: Treatment was either pembrolizumab 200 mg every 3 weeks or cemiplimab 350 mg every 2 weeks.

The method was immunoSEQ multiplex PCR; TCRdb's version includes in-frame clones alone and lacks a portion of them. The data show some 66,000 clones, 74% seen once. Study conclusions and caveats: Some novel exhausted tumor clones appeared in pre-treatment blood, suggesting peripheral recruitment.

The sample was PBMCs, taken after anti-PD-1 treatment. V gene TRBV3-1 (or the pseudogene TRBV3-2) combines with J gene TRBJ2-3, with TRBD1 as a possible D gene (5 bases). The clonotype comes from a human donor with basal cell carcinoma. CDR3 sequence reads: CASSQALGLSYF. CDR3 coding DNA: TGTGCCAGCAGCCAAGCGTTGGGGCTTTCGTATTTT.